This TCR beta chain was sequenced for a study of neurological immune-mediated disorders (dated by TCRdb to the late 2010s). Study-level background: Using UMI-based sequencing, the study compared peripheral blood TCR-beta repertoires from patients with HTLV-I-associated myelopathy (HAM/TSP), patients with multiple sclerosis, and healthy controls. The 106 TCR-beta libraries covered PBMC samples along with longitudinal samples, technical triplicates, and paired sorted CD4+ and CD8+ T-cell subsets. The cohort was made up of approximately 65 subjects, consisting of some 15 HAM/TSP patients, some 34 multiple sclerosis patients and some 20 healthy controls.

For the unsorted PBMC libraries, 2 million PBMCs were stored in RNAlater at -80 degrees C until RNA extraction and were used to generate the libraries. PBMCs were separated from peripheral blood using Ficoll-Hypaque density gradient centrifugation and then cryopreserved in liquid nitrogen. cDNA synthesis used template-switch 5'RACE with a primer carrying a 10-nucleotide random unique molecular identifier tagging each TCR transcript. Each sequencing run produced over 200 million TCR-beta sequences covering 15-18 subjects. The RNeasy kit was used to extract total RNA. Using the KAPA Real-time Library Amplification kit, TCR-beta VDJ regions were amplified with primers for the TCR constant region and the 5'RACE anchor. Sample indexes and Illumina adaptors were added in a first PCR, and a second PCR then increased library yield. After purification with Ampure beads, the TCR product of roughly 650 bp was size-selected on a 2% E-gel SizeSelection system. Before pooling, libraries had their quality checked on a Bioanalyzer, their concentration measured with Qubit, and their quantity determined with the Kapa Library Quantification kit. An Illumina HiSeq 2500 was used to sequence the libraries paired-end at 2 x 150 bp. To increase sequence diversity, roughly 25-31% phiX was spiked into each library pool. The paper's data handling went like this. The UMI-based MiGEC pipeline processed quality-filtered reads and removed over 80% of raw TCR sequences during error correction. VDJ genes were aligned to IMGT germline references, and clonotypes were defined by unique CDR3 amino acid sequence plus V-J genes. Clonal expansion, Shannon diversity and CDR3 relatedness (CalcPairwiseDistances, ClusterSamples) were evaluated with VDJtools, and phylogenetic trees were built with CLCbio workbench. Clones with at least 8 unique UMIs were defined as expanded, with this threshold being based on coefficient-of-variation modelling across technical triplicates. TCRdb cleaned the public reads at Q25 with fastp, built clones with MiXCR and kept in-frame beta chains. Rows are combined by CDR3 protein, so each entry shows the most common genes and DNA. TCRdb, not the original authors, processed these V and J calls. The sample has about 59,000 distinct CDR3 sequences on record, about an eighth of them singletons. Approximately 12% of the sample lies in the top ten.

Beyond this particular receptor, the publication reports: TCR clonal expansion was highest in HAM/TSP patients and lowest in MS patients, with MS patients falling below even healthy controls. Across subjects, expanded clones never shared an identical CDR3 amino acid sequence, which suggests that the TCR-beta repertoires in every group were private.

This clonotype has just a few counts. Its antigen is not yet known. The sample holds no much larger clone one base away, and base qualities are not on file. The sequencing input was PBMCs. The source of this sequence is a woman aged 55-70 years with HTLV-1-associated myelopathy (HAM/TSP).

The DNA sequence reads TGTGCCAGCAGCGGGGGACTAGCGGGAGTTGTGACCCAGTACTTC. Translation gives CASSGGLAGVVTQYF. In this chain, TRBV7-9 is recombined with TRBJ2-5; 14 junctional bases match TRBD2. Germline trimming amounts to 5 bases on V and 7 bases on J, with 6 as the count of junction bases outside the gene matches. Counted from cysteine to phenylalanine, this CDR3 has 15 amino acids. Only the CDR3 region is kept as DNA, spanning 45 bases read in frame from base 1. The CDR1 and CDR2 encoded by the germline V gene (reference sequence) are SEHNR and FQNEAQ.